This TCR beta chain comes out of a study of STAT5B mutations in CD4+ large granular lymphocyte leukemia. Trimming cost V 4 bases and J 3 bases; bases outside gene matches: 15. This CDR3 comprises 18 residues. From germline, CDR1 is SGHAT and CDR2 FQNNGV. With regard to this clone: The antigen is undetermined.

Study results and limitations: Compared with healthy controls (2/35), patient top clones favored TRBV06 (8/27). About 26% of private leukemic clonotypes occurred rarely in other patients' non-leukemic repertoires.

The assay was run at survey level. TCRdb's copy holds only in-frame clones and misses some; the assay was immunoSEQ multiplex PCR. The data contain fewer than 35,000 clones, 70% to 90% of them singletons. J is TRBJ1-2 and V is TRBV11-2; 9 nucleotides align to TRBD1. This TCR came from a human donor in good health. The sample consisted of CD4+ T cells from blood buffy coats. The chain's CDR3 is CASSSPRSGDRVHYGYTF. As DNA, the CDR3 is TGTGCCAGCAGCTCACCGAGGAGCGGGGACAGGGTTCACTATGGCTACACCTTC.